This T cell receptor (beta chain) was sequenced during a study of cytomegalovirus exposure and HLA in healthy donors. This CDR3 has 12 residues. J lost 8 bases, V lost 6 bases, and 6 bases had no gene match. In germline, CDR1 is SGDLS, CDR2 YYNGEE. The PCR made use of 60 Vbeta and 13 Jbeta primers. Assay: immunoSEQ multiplex PCR; the TCRdb copy retains only in-frame clones and omits some. The sample comprises more than 110,000 clones, 75% of which are singletons, and 7% rests with the top ten. General study points: Across HLA loci, a later analysis found differing TCR association rates, with DRB1 most and HLA-C fewest. The presence/absence work took it that sequencing depth was about the same across donors.

Concerning this clone: Its specificity is unknown.

Sequenced: PBMCs. This chain connects TRBV9 to TRBJ1-2, with 8 bases aligning to TRBD1. The clonotype originates from a man aged 25 to 45 in good health and CMV-seronegative. The CDR3 here is CASMDRDEGYTF. The CDR3 DNA reads TGTGCCAGCATGGACAGGGATGAAGGCTACACCTTC. The variable domain in full, completed from reference TRBV9 and TRBJ1-2, reads DSGVTQTPKHLITATGQRVTLRCSPRSGDLSVYWYQQSLDQGLQFLIQYYNGEERAKGNILERFSAQQFPDLHSELNLSSLELGDSALYFCASMDRDEGYTFGSGTRLTVV.